This T cell receptor beta chain derives from a study of blood T cell repertoires in COVID-19. From germline, CDR1 is MNHEY and CDR2 SMNVEV (reference sequence). The CDR3 length is 15 residues. The V end lost 2 bases, the J end lost 4 bases, and 15 bases lay between the germline ends. Source study methods: Using reference gene primer amplification, nucleated cell counts were estimated. Repertoires were generated with immunoSEQ multiplex PCR, while TCRdb's copy carries only in-frame clones and drops some. The DNA was the basis for D and trimming; V, J and clone size are from that table. The data hold about 310,000 clones, with around 84% observed a single time.

The specimen was PBMCs or T cells enriched from blood (not recorded which). The TCR originated in a woman under 40 who had been exposed to COVID-19. This rearrangement joins TRBV27 to TRBJ2-7, with a weak D call TRBD2 (6 bases). CDR3 loop: CASSLKDYNVYEQYF. CDR3 coding DNA: TGTGCCAGCAGTTTAAAGGACTACAATGTTTACGAGCAGTACTTC.